This T cell receptor (beta chain) emerged from a study of radiation and T cells in renal cell carcinoma. The CDR3 length is 13 residues. Germline V CDR1 and CDR2: MNHNS, SASEGT. The V and J ends lost 2 bases and 1 base respectively, with 5 bases between them. General study findings and limits: Pretreatment tumor biopsies were lacking, so baseline clonotypes are unknown.

The protocol was immunoSEQ multiplex PCR, while the TCRdb copy is restricted to in-frame clones and leaves out a portion. Here the sample spans about 150,000 clones, 86% being singletons. The table lists this clone with a few counts. Its antigen is undetermined. This sample's time point: blood 4 weeks post-SBRT, at nephrectomy. The treatment here: 15 Gy SBRT to primary tumor, nephrectomy 4 weeks later. Nephrectomy followed 15 Gy stereotactic body radiation by 4 weeks. Blood was sampled at baseline, 2 weeks and 4 weeks after SBRT. The tumor was a clear cell renal cell carcinoma. The chain joins TRBV6-1 to TRBJ1-1, with D maybe TRBD1 (5 bases). The sample consisted of blood, taken from a patient whose treatment included radiotherapy and nephrectomy. The clonotype was recovered from a woman aged 45-59 years with renal cell carcinoma. The CDR3 DNA reads TGTGCCAGCAGTGAAAGGGGGAACACTGAAGCTTTCTTT. Its translation is CASSERGNTEAFF.